This TCR beta chain was captured by sequencing in a study of blood T cell repertoires in COVID-19. Germline V lookup: CDR1 MGHRA, CDR2 YSYEKL. This CDR3 contains 16 residues. Trimming removed 4 bases from V and 1 base from J, with 17 bases in between. Data came from immunoSEQ multiplex PCR; TCRdb stores just in-frame clones and leaves some out. The sample holds 150,000 to 200,000 clones; roughly 90% are singletons and the top ten take 4.5% to 5%. The chain has TRBV4-1 and TRBJ2-7; the D gene is possibly TRBD2 (6 bases). The source is a man aged 30 to 39 with COVID-19, enrolled during active disease. The specimen was peripheral blood. CDR3 region: CASSLGVSGRSYEQYF. Written as DNA, the CDR3 is TGCGCCAGCAGCCTTGGAGTTAGCGGCCGTTCCTACGAGCAGTACTTC.